A selection of T cell receptor beta chains follows, all from one sample in a study of cytomegalovirus exposure and HLA in healthy donors. This table comes from immunoSEQ multiplex PCR, and its TCRdb copy is limited to in-frame clones, with some not included. This repertoire includes 150,000 or so clones. The sample consisted of PBMCs. The receptors were gathered from a woman under 30 in good health and CMV-seronegative. CDR3s include the opening cysteine and the closing phenylalanine or tryptophan. The D gene is left open where the match is weak.

d_gene,v_gene,CDR3aa
-,TRBV21-1,CASSKERQYYNEQFF
TRBD1,TRBV6-1,CASSPGTVIQPQHF
TRBD1,TRBV6-1,CASQLGQGFAETQYF
TRBD1,TRBV5-6,CASSSITDRTQPQHF
-,TRBV4-1,CASSPPFRENTGELFF
-,TRBV9,CASSAGHQTNYGYTF
-,TRBV27,CASSFGGQNQPQHF
TRBD2,TRBV9,CASSVDPSGRGEQYF
-,TRBV4-3,CASSQEKSTNYGYTF
TRBD2,TRBV7-7,CASSLAGGPGETQYF
TRBD2,TRBV13,CASSCLSGAEYEQYF
-,TRBV7-2,CASSVNGVLGGYEQYF
TRBD1,TRBV19,CASSMGRGLHNSPLHF
-,TRBV5-5,CASSLGARANTEAFF
-,TRBV19,CASTTTSGGEGQPQHF
TRBD1,TRBV9,CASSGGQGLNEKLFF
TRBD2,TRBV11-1,CASSRGLAGGPYEQYF
-,TRBV19,CASSIEASEGAETQYF
TRBD2,TRBV5-6,CASSLGLAGLLEQFF
-,TRBV4-2,CASSQDRRSPLHF
TRBD1,TRBV11-2,CASSSGQGIGTDTQYF
TRBD1,TRBV6-5,CASSADRGYTEQYF
-,TRBV30,CAWRVTPYFEAFF
-,TRBV7-2,CASSLGRGQGWGYTF
-,TRBV6-5,CASSYSKPDTEAFF
-,TRBV2,CASSEAGGTASYNSPLHF
-,TRBV7-2,CASSSQGIYEQYF
TRBD1,TRBV28,CASSPPTGQGGYTF
TRBD1,TRBV30,CAWTCTGEVGNQPQHF
-,TRBV11-2,CASSRLVSSYNEQFF
TRBD1,TRBV18,CASSPPVQGENEQYF
TRBD2,TRBV9,CASAGGTYNEQFF
TRBD1,TRBV7-7,CASSSPDRKYNEQFF
-,TRBV5-8,CASSSAGRTYNEQFF
TRBD2,TRBV19,CASSWAGGRPDTQYF
TRBD1,TRBV11-2,CASSLDQGTALSYEQYF
-,TRBV12-5,CASGTGQNNQPQHF
TRBD1,TRBV9,CASSVGDRIHEQFF
TRBD1,TRBV19,CASSISGQGARVGEQFF
TRBD2,TRBV4-2,CASSQDLAGGAYNEQFF
TRBD2,TRBV6-5,CASSYWGLAGDNEQFF
-,TRBV5-1,CASSQDRDTQYF
-,TRBV27,CASSSRRGYEQYF
TRBD1,TRBV19,CASSTIYRGDGYTF
-,TRBV11-3,CASSLDQGPYNEQFF